A single sample gave rise to the 9 T cell receptor beta chains below, sequenced in a study of blood T cells in healthy people across ages. Combining a sample-barcoded 5' primer with a J-beta primer mix, a second PCR ran for 7 to 11 cycles. TCRdb re-analysed the 5' RACE reads in MiXCR, keeping a single row per CDR3 protein. Among approximately 600,000 distinct CDR3 sequences listed, 58% were seen once. The sample was blood. These receptor sequences come from a man in his sixties in good health.

The rearrangement links TRBV11-2 to TRBJ2-2; D uncertain. Looked up from germline, CDR1 is SGHAT and CDR2 is FQNNGV. The V gene lost 1 base and the J gene lost 9 bases, with 15 bases spanning the gap. This CDR3 is 15 amino acids long. The CDR3 is CASSLGFSPVRELFF. Here the CDR3 DNA reads TGTGCCAGCAGCTTAGGTTTCAGTCCGGTGCGGGAGCTGTTTTTT. Based on the CDR3 plus reference TRBV11-2 and TRBJ2-2, the full variable domain is EAGVAQSPRYKIIEKRQSVAFWCNPISGHATLYWYQQILGQGPKLLIQFQNNGVVDDSQLPKDRFSAERLKGVDSTLKIQPAKLEDSAVYLCASSLGFSPVRELFFGEGSRLTVL.

This clonotype was counted a few times. The rearrangement uses TRBV20-1 and TRBJ2-1; weak D call: TRBD1 (6 bases). CDR3 length equals 13 residues. The germline V gene has CDR1 DFQATT and CDR2 SNEGSKA (reference sequence). The V end was cut by 4 bases, the J end by 10 bases, with 17 bases between. The CDR3 sequence: CSATRDTLGEQFF. CDR3 bases: TGCAGTGCTACCCGGGACACCCTGGGGGAGCAGTTCTTC.

The gene calls are TRBV24-1 and TRBJ2-1; 8 nucleotides agree with TRBD2. This CDR3 is built from 16 residues. The germline V gene has CDR1 KGHDR and CDR2 SFDVKD. V shed 2 bases and J 2 bases; nucleotides not matched to a gene: 4. CDR3 bases: TGTGCCACCAGTGATTCCGGGGGGGGGACCTACAATGAGCAGTTCTTC. Residues: CATSDSGGGTYNEQFF.

The CDR3 DNA reads TGTGCCAGCAGCTTAGACGTTTTGGTCCGGCACACCTTC. Translating gives CASSLDVLVRHTF. The chain combines TRBV7-9 with TRBJ1-2; D remains unclear. Germline values: CDR1 SEHNR, CDR2 FQNEAQ (reference sequence). V shed 1 base and J shed 12 bases, with 15 bases lying between them. This CDR3 contains 13 residues. The full variable domain, with the rest looked up from reference TRBV7-9 and TRBJ1-2, is DTGVSQNPRHKITKRGQNVTFRCDPISEHNRLYWYRQTLGQGPEFLTYFQNEAQLEKSRLLSDRFSAERPKGSFSTLEIQRTEQGDSAMYLCASSLDVLVRHTFGSGTRLTVV.

This sequence joins TRBV7-9 and TRBJ2-7; 13 bases match TRBD2. The CDR3 is made up of 15 amino acids. The V and J ends lost 5 bases and 4 bases, in that order; junction bases with no gene match: 5. Germline V CDR1 and CDR2: SEHNR, FQNEAQ (reference sequence). The CDR3 coding sequence is TGTGCCAGCAGCCCCGGGACTAGCGGGGCTTACGAGCAGTACTTC. It specifies CASSPGTSGAYEQYF.

This chain links TRBV20-1 with TRBJ1-2; 10 nucleotides align to TRBD1. The CDR3 is 15 amino acids. V shed 2 bases, J shed 4 bases, and the junction held 7 bases outside the gene matches. Per germline, CDR1 DFQATT and CDR2 SNEGSKA (reference sequence). The CDR3 reads CSARSPGTGAYGYTF. The CDR3 DNA is TGCAGTGCTAGATCCCCCGGGACAGGGGCCTATGGCTACACCTTC.

The chain links TRBV6-1 to TRBJ2-1; TRBD1 agrees at 12 bases. The CDR3 is 20 amino acids. Germline V gives CDR1 MNHNS, CDR2 SASEGT. Trimming removed 6 bases from V and 3 bases from J; junction bases left unmatched: 18. Here the CDR3 reads CASSGTPGQGAHSVYNEQFF. For the CDR3, the DNA is TGTGCCAGCAGCGGTACACCGGGACAGGGGGCGCATTCAGTCTACAATGAGCAGTTCTTC.

This chain joins TRBV3-1 and TRBJ2-3; no reliable D call. The CDR3 spans 13 residues. In germline, CDR1 is LGHDT, CDR2 YNNKEL (reference sequence). The V and J ends lost 0 bases and 5 bases respectively, with 6 bases between them. CDR3 loop: CASSQEYRDTQYF. The CDR3 coding sequence is TGTGCCAGCAGCCAAGAATACAGAGATACGCAGTATTTT.

The chain employs TRBV29-1 and TRBJ1-2, with 10 bases fitting TRBD1. CDR3 size: 11 residues. The V gene's germline CDR1 is SQVTM and CDR2 ANQGSEA. The J segment lost 8 bases and the V segment lost 7 bases, leaving 4 bases of the junction unmatched. The CDR3: CSAGTGDGYTF. The DNA of the CDR3 is TGCAGCGCCGGGACAGGGGACGGCTACACCTTC. Looking up the rest from reference TRBV29-1 and TRBJ1-2 gives the full variable domain: SAVISQKPSRDICQRGTSLTIQCQVDSQVTMMFWYRQQPGQSLTLIATANQGSEATYESGFVIDKFPISRPNLTFSTLTVSNMSPEDSSIYLCSAGTGDGYTFGSGTRLTVV.